The clone carrying this T cell receptor (beta chain) showed up just once. The antigen remains unidentified. This specimen belongs to a study of Ad26.COV2.S vaccination and SARS-CoV-2 variants. Study overall: Administration of Ad26.COV2.S was intramuscular, either once or twice 56 days apart.

The study, taken as a whole, reports: It was vaccine recipients, not placebo recipients, who had the higher spike-specific TCR breadth. Overall T cell responses may have been underestimated by the analyses of TCR breadth and depth.

Produced via immunoSEQ multiplex PCR; TCRdb's table is partial and in-frame only. The sample carries about 350,000 clones, 80% to 90% recorded once. Germline V gene sequence: CDR1 MDHEN, CDR2 SYDVKM. The ends were cut back, 2 bases at V and 0 bases at J, with 5 bases in the middle. This CDR3 has 13 residues. Described treatment: roughly 20 received Ad26.COV2.S at low or high dose, single or two shots; roughly five received placebo; per-sample allocation not given. Samples were taken on day 63 after the first vaccine or placebo injection. Donation came from an adult in Boston who was aged 18-55 years. This rearrangement joins TRBV28 to TRBJ2-7, with D uncertain. The sequence was obtained from a person aged 18 to 59 who received the Ad26.COV2.S COVID-19 vaccine or a placebo. The sample was peripheral blood, taken in a trial of Ad26.COV2.S vaccine versus placebo. CDR3 sequence reads: CASSLRDSYEQYF. The DNA for the CDR3 is TGTGCCAGCAGTTTAAGGGACTCCTACGAGCAGTACTTC.